The 3 T cell receptor beta chains in this list originate from one sample, sequenced in a study of glioma-infiltrating T cells after dendritic cell vaccination. Only in-frame clones appear in the TCRdb table, and some are missing; sequencing was by immunoSEQ multiplex PCR. The sample consists of tens of thousands of clones, roughly 82% of them appearing once. The sequenced sample was blood, obtained before dendritic cell vaccination. Receptors were obtained from a human donor with glioblastoma.

The chain carries TRBV19 and TRBJ2-2; 14 nucleotides line up with TRBD2. This CDR3 spans 16 amino acids. Germline V gives CDR1 LNHDA, CDR2 SQIVND (reference sequence). J was trimmed by 4 bases and V by 6 bases; bases with no gene match: 4. CDR3 in amino acids: CASRPGLAGVTGELFF. The CDR3 nucleotides read TGTGCCAGTAGGCCGGGACTAGCGGGAGTCACCGGGGAGCTGTTTTTT.

The genes are TRBV5-6 and TRBJ2-1; tentative D call: TRBD1 (6 bases). Looked up from germline, CDR1 is SGHDT and CDR2 is YYEEEE. V lost 1 base to trimming and J lost 8 bases, with 16 bases between them. This CDR3 has 15 amino acids. The CDR3 nucleotides read TGTGCCAGCAGCTTGCGAAGAATTGGGGGCCATGAGCAGTTCTTC. This sequence encodes CASSLRRIGGHEQFF.

This clone was detected only a few times. This rearrangement joins TRBV5-1 to TRBJ2-1, with D possibly TRBD2 on 7 matching bases. V lost 3 bases to trimming and J lost 5 bases, with 12 bases between them. The CDR3 loop spans 14 amino acids. Germline values: CDR1 SGHRS, CDR2 YFSETQ. The CDR3 loop is CASSWGGQDNEQFF. CDR3 sequence (DNA): TGCGCCAGCAGCTGGGGGGGACAAGACAATGAGCAGTTCTTC.